The clone carrying this T cell receptor (beta chain) was seen at least ten times. The CDR3 has 13 residues. CDR1 KGHSH and CDR2 LQKENI come from the germline V gene. Trimming pared 2 bases from V and 6 bases from J, leaving 11 bases between. A second roughly 6 to 12 cycle PCR used barcoded and J-beta primers. TCRdb recomputed calls from the 5' RACE reads with MiXCR, one row per CDR3 protein. This table has some 900,000 distinct CDR3 sequences, under 30% appearing once. This record belongs to a study of blood T cells in healthy people across ages. Sequenced input: blood. This clonotype originated in a woman older than 75 in good health. The rearrangement joins TRBV18 to TRBJ2-7; no clear D gene. CDR3 in amino acids: CASSPRPKSEQYF. In DNA form, the CDR3 reads TGTGCCAGCTCACCAAGGCCAAAGAGCGAGCAGTACTTC.